The TCR beta chain described here comes from a study of blood T cell repertoires in COVID-19. Study details: Samples representing acute and convalescent COVID-19 were sourced from the United States, Italy and Spain. T cells, B-cell-depleted T cells, or PBMCs provided the cDNA or gDNA that served as material.

This clone has only a few counts. As originally analysed: For nucleated cells, counts were estimated from reference gene primer amplification. Data came from immunoSEQ multiplex PCR; TCRdb stores just in-frame clones and leaves some out. That table supplies the V and J calls and clone size; D and trimming were determined from the DNA. The sample lists some 99,000 clones; over 75% were seen once. CDR1 LNHDA and CDR2 SQIVND come from the germline V gene (reference sequence). Trimming shortened V by 3 bases and J by 4 bases, and 7 bases separated the two germline ends. This CDR3 contains 13 residues. This chain uses TRBV19 with TRBJ1-5, with D uncertain. The source is a woman between 45 and 65 years old with acute or convalescent COVID-19. Specimen: peripheral blood. The CDR3 bases are TGTGCCAGTAGTATGAGAGAAAATCAGCCCCAGCATTTT. This codes for CASSMRENQPQHF.